The 27 T cell receptor beta chains below all came from one sample that was sequenced in a study of cytomegalovirus exposure and HLA in healthy donors. Researchers ran the PCR with 60 Vbeta and 13 Jbeta primers. Assay used: immunoSEQ multiplex PCR; TCRdb lists only in-frame clones, some missing. The table shows under 200,000 clones, with more than 70% occurring only once. Input material: PBMCs. The receptors stem from a woman aged 50 to 60 in good health and CMV-seropositive.

The rearrangement uses TRBV7-3 and TRBJ1-2; D unclear. The germline V gene encodes CDR1 SGHTA and CDR2 FQGTGA. This CDR3 is built from 13 residues. Trimming removed 3 bases at V and 6 bases at J, with 11 bases between. The CDR3 spells CASSLYYSDGYTF. The DNA of the CDR3 is TGTGCCAGCAGCTTGTACTATTCGGATGGCTACACCTTC.

This chain joins TRBV28 and TRBJ1-2, with 7 nucleotides matching TRBD1. CDR1 MDHEN and CDR2 SYDVKM come from the germline V gene. The CDR3 covers 15 residues. Trimming took 5 bases from V and 0 from J; bases not matched to a gene: 6. CDR3 sequence reads: CASSLTGQTNYGYTF. In nucleotides, the CDR3 is TGTGCCAGCAGTCTGACAGGGCAGACTAACTATGGCTACACCTTC.

V is TRBV14 and J is TRBJ1-1, with D perhaps matching TRBD1 (5 bases). There are 18 residues in the CDR3. The germline gives CDR1 SGHDN, CDR2 FVKESK. Deletions cut 0 bases from V and 8 bases from J, with 25 bases between. The CDR3 DNA reads as TGTGCCAGCAGCCAAGATCAATGGACACAGAAGGGTATTAGGGAAGCTTTCTTT. Its protein product is CASSQDQWTQKGIREAFF.

The chain employs TRBV6-1 and TRBJ2-3; 7 nucleotides align to TRBD1. CDR1 is MNHNS, CDR2 SASEGT, per germline. The CDR3 runs 14 residues. V lost 6 bases and J lost 1; bases outside the gene matches: 4. In DNA form, the CDR3 reads TGTGCCAGCAGAGACAGGGTGGGCACAGATACGCAGTATTTT. It specifies CASRDRVGTDTQYF.

This clone was picked up a small number of times. This sequence joins TRBV27 and TRBJ2-3; 7 nucleotides match TRBD2. The germline CDR1 and CDR2 sequences are MNHEY and SMNVEV (reference sequence). The trim removed 2 bases at V and 0 bases at J, leaving 5 bases unmatched. There are 16 residues in the CDR3. The CDR3 sequence: CASSLALAVSTDTQYF. CDR3 DNA sequence: TGTGCCAGCAGTTTAGCTCTAGCGGTTAGCACAGATACGCAGTATTTT.

The V call is TRBV30, the J call TRBJ1-4; a possible D gene is TRBD1 (5 bases). V gave up 2 bases and J gave up 8 bases, with 18 bases separating them. There are 15 residues in the CDR3. Germline-derived CDR1 and CDR2 are GTSNPN and SVGIG (reference sequence). The CDR3 DNA reads as TGTGCCTGGAGTTTGGGGATGAACAACAGGGAAAAACTGTTTTTT. It codes for CAWSLGMNNREKLFF.

A note on this clone: The germline gene is not matched at one end of the junction; a read error may be the cause. The chain joins TRBV7-9 to TRBJ1-6, with no clear D. There are 15 residues in the CDR3. Germline-derived CDR1 and CDR2 are SEHNR and FQNEAQ (reference sequence). The CDR3 spells CSSSLQSTTITPLHF. CDR3 sequence (DNA): TGTTCCAGCAGCCTACAGTCGACAACGATCACTCCCCTCCACTTT.

Of note for this clone: Germline is not matched at one junction end, which may reflect a read error. This same CDR3 is encoded by further DNA sequences in the sample. The V call is TRBV27, the J call TRBJ1-6; TRBD1 might be the D (5 bases). From germline, CDR1 is MNHEY and CDR2 SMNVEV (reference sequence). The CDR3 has 17 amino acids. CDR3 loop: CASSSLYDSVTNSPLHF. The CDR3 DNA sequence: TGTGCCAGCAGTTCGCTCTACGACAGCGTAACTAATTCACCTCTCCACTTC.

CDR3: CASGPTPGYEQYF. The CDR3 DNA is TGTGCCAGCGGCCCGACCCCGGGCTACGAGCAGTACTTC. This chain uses TRBV6-5 with TRBJ2-7; D gene uncertain. V lost 8 bases, J lost 3 bases, and 14 bases lay in between. CDR1 is MNHEY, CDR2 SVGAGI, per germline. The CDR3 covers 13 residues.

This clone was observed a single time. The gene calls are TRBV4-1 and TRBJ1-2; D might be TRBD1 (6 bases). The V gene lost 2 bases and the J gene lost 8 bases, with 21 bases spanning the gap. The CDR3 totals 16 residues. Germline V gene data show CDR1 as MGHRA and CDR2 as YSYEKL. In DNA, the CDR3 is TGCGCCAGCAGCCAACCCTCGGGACACCCAACTTGGGGCTACACCTTC. Residues: CASSQPSGHPTWGYTF.

V and J are TRBV21-1 and TRBJ2-3; the tabulated D call, TRBD2, remains unverified against the DNA. TRBV21-1 is assigned pseudogene status. The CDR3 consists of 17 residues. CDR3 residues: CASSFKGDSGSPDTQYF. The CDR3 bases are TGTGCCAGCAGCTTCAAAGGCGATAGCGGGAGCCCAGATACGCAGTATTTT.

The J gene is TRBJ2-3, the V gene TRBV5-6; TRBD2 agrees at 8 bases. J lost 7 bases, V lost 4 bases, and 11 bases had no gene match. The CDR3 sequence is 15 residues long. CDR1 SGHDT and CDR2 YYEEEE come from the germline V gene. CDR3 region: CASSPRLAGYNTQYF. CDR3 nucleotide sequence: TGTGCCAGCAGCCCAAGATTAGCGGGATATAATACGCAGTATTTT.

A single count supports this clone. This sequence joins TRBV27 and TRBJ2-5; D might be TRBD1 (5 bases). The DNA matches TRBJ2-7 better at its end, which makes the J call doubtful. Germline CDR1 reads MNHEY; CDR2 reads SMNVEV (reference sequence). The CDR3 extends over 15 amino acids. The CDR3 spells CASSWDERRVGEQYF. The CDR3 nucleotides read TGTGCCAGCAGTTGGGATGAGCGCAGGGTAGGCGAGCAGTACTTC.

Written as DNA, the CDR3 is TGCGCCAGCAGCTCCGAGGGCAGCTCTGGAAACACCATATATTTT. Its translation is CASSSEGSSGNTIYF. V and J are TRBV5-1 and TRBJ1-3; D is unresolved. Per germline, CDR1 SGHRS and CDR2 YFSETQ. V lost 3 bases and J 0 bases, leaving 10 bases between the germline ends. The CDR3 spans 15 residues.

CDR3 bases: TGCGCCAGCAGCCAAGACAGGGTGTGGTCAACTGAAGCTTTCTTT. Translation: CASSQDRVWSTEAFF. This chain joins TRBV4-1 and TRBJ1-1; possible D gene TRBD1, 5 bases. The CDR3 extends over 15 amino acids. Trimming took 0 bases from V and 5 from J, leaving 13 bases between them. Per the germline V gene, CDR1 is MGHRA and CDR2 is YSYEKL.

The V gene is TRBV11-1, the J gene TRBJ2-5; TRBD2 agrees at 7 bases. CDR1 is SGHAT, CDR2 FQDESV, per germline (reference sequence). The CDR3 has 13 amino acids. V lost 8 bases to trimming and J lost 3 bases; unmatched junction nucleotides: 6. CDR3 sequence (DNA): TGTGCCAGCTCCCTAGCGGTTAAAGAGACCCAGTACTTC. This translates into CASSLAVKETQYF.

This clone was counted between two and nine times. This sequence joins TRBV6-5 and TRBJ1-1; D ambiguous. The CDR3 sequence is 12 residues long. V was shortened by 5 bases and J by 3 bases, with 7 bases between the two germline ends. The germline gives CDR1 MNHEY, CDR2 SVGAGI. CDR3 sequence reads: CASSNQYTEAFF. CDR3 DNA: TGTGCCAGCAGTAATCAGTACACTGAAGCTTTCTTT.

In regard to this clone: The sample carries other DNA sequences with the same CDR3. CDR3 sequence: CASSATANYGYTF. In DNA, the CDR3 is TGTGCCAGCAGTGCCACAGCTAACTATGGCTACACCTTC. The chain uses TRBV2 and TRBJ1-2; D unresolved. V lost 4 bases to trimming and J lost 0 bases, with 6 bases between them. Germline CDR1 SNHLY, CDR2 FYNNEI. The CDR3 sequence is 13 residues long. The full variable domain, rest sourced from reference TRBV2 and TRBJ1-2, is EPEVTQTPSHQVTQMGQEVILRCVPISNHLYFYWYRQILGQKVEFLVSFYNNEISEKSEIFDDQFSVERPDGSNFTLKIRSTKLEDSAMYFCASSATANYGYTFGSGTRLTVV.

The chain has TRBV7-9 and TRBJ2-7, with 9 bases fitting TRBD2. This CDR3 spans 17 amino acids. The J segment lost 3 bases and the V segment lost 4 bases, leaving 13 bases of the junction unmatched. Germline V gene lookup returns CDR1 SEHNR and CDR2 FQNEAQ (reference sequence). CDR3 amino acids: CASSSAGGVPGNYEQYF. The CDR3 nucleotides read TGTGCCAGCAGCTCAGCGGGAGGAGTTCCTGGGAACTACGAGCAGTACTTC.

J is TRBJ1-1 and V is TRBV29-1; a possible D gene is TRBD1 (5 bases). Trimming took off 7 bases at V and 0 bases at J, with 9 bases between the two ends. Germline V gene lookup returns CDR1 SQVTM and CDR2 ANQGSEA. This CDR3 has 12 residues. The CDR3 is CSGQSMNTEAFF. The CDR3 coding sequence is TGCAGCGGACAGAGTATGAACACTGAAGCTTTCTTT.

The chain uses TRBV6-6 and TRBJ2-1; TRBD1 might be the D (5 bases). Trimming cost V 6 bases and J 10 bases, with 16 bases left between them. The CDR3 is made up of 13 amino acids. Germline V lookup: CDR1 MNHNY, CDR2 SVGAGI (reference sequence). The CDR3 nucleotides are TGTGCCAGCAGGGACACTCAGGTGGGCGAGCAGTTCTTC. Translating gives CASRDTQVGEQFF.

The chain joins TRBV4-2 to TRBJ2-7; TRBD2 might be the D (6 bases). CDR3 length: 17 amino acids. The germline V gene encodes CDR1 LGHNA and CDR2 YNFKEQ. V lost 5 bases and J lost 1, with 21 bases in between. The CDR3 nucleotides are TGTGCCAGCAGCGCACGGGCCGGGACTTTACGTTCCTACGAGCAGTACTTC. Translation: CASSARAGTLRSYEQYF.

This clone was found a few times. The chain combines TRBV7-2 with TRBJ1-1; D may be TRBD1 (5 bases). The germline V and J ends were trimmed by 0 bases and 0 bases, with 17 bases remaining between them. The germline V gene has CDR1 SGHTA and CDR2 FQGNSA. There are 18 residues in the CDR3. The CDR3 region is CASSLAGYPGIMNTEAFF. The CDR3 DNA is TGTGCCAGCAGCTTAGCGGGTTATCCAGGGATAATGAACACTGAAGCTTTCTTT.

The V and J genes are TRBV9 and TRBJ1-1; D is perhaps TRBD1 (5 bases). V gave up 3 bases and J gave up 0 bases, with 27 bases separating them. The germline CDR1 and CDR2 sequences are SGDLS and YYNGEE. CDR3 length: 20 residues. Here the CDR3 DNA reads TGTGCCAGCAGCGCGCCCAGGGCACCACGGGGAGGGCATATGAACACTGAAGCTTTCTTT. It encodes CASSAPRAPRGGHMNTEAFF.

This sequence joins TRBV23-1 and TRBJ2-1; maybe TRBD2 (6 bases). TRBV23-1 qualifies as an ORF whose function is uncertain. V shed 0 bases and J shed 3 bases, with 9 bases lying between them. The CDR3 contains 15 residues. CDR3 amino acids: CASSQSGLGYNEQFF. In nucleotides, the CDR3 is TGCGCCAGCAGTCAATCGGGACTGGGCTACAATGAGCAGTTCTTC.

V gene TRBV4-2 combines with J gene TRBJ2-7, with TRBD2 matching 8 bases. This CDR3 is 18 amino acids long. Unmatched junction bases numbered 12, after V lost 0 bases and J lost 2 bases. Germline values: CDR1 LGHNA, CDR2 YNFKEQ. The CDR3 is CASSQDDRRGGRTYEQYF. The CDR3 DNA sequence: TGTGCCAGCAGCCAAGATGATCGAAGGGGCGGGAGGACCTACGAGCAGTACTTC.

Comment on this clone: Its ends do not fully match the called genes, so a read error is possible. The chain is built from TRBV7-7 and TRBJ2-5, with 10 bases fitting TRBD2. The CDR3 has 15 residues. Germline V CDR1 and CDR2: SSHAT, FNYEAQ (reference sequence). This chain's CDR3 is CASSLGLAGVETQYF. The CDR3 nucleotides read TGTGCTAGCAGCTTAGGGCTAGCGGGAGTTGAGACCCAGTACTTC.